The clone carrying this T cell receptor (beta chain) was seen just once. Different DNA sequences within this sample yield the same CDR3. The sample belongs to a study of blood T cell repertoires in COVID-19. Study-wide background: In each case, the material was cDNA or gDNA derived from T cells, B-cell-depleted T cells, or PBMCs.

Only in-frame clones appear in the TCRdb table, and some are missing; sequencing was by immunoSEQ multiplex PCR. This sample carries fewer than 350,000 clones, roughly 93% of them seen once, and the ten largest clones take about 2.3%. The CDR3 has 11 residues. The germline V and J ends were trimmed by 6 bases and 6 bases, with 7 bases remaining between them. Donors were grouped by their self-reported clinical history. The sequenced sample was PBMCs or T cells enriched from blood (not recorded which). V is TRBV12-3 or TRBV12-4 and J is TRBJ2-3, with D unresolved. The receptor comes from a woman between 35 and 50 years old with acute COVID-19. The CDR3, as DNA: TGTGCCAGCAGCCTGCGGGATACGCAGTATTTT. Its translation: CASSLRDTQYF.